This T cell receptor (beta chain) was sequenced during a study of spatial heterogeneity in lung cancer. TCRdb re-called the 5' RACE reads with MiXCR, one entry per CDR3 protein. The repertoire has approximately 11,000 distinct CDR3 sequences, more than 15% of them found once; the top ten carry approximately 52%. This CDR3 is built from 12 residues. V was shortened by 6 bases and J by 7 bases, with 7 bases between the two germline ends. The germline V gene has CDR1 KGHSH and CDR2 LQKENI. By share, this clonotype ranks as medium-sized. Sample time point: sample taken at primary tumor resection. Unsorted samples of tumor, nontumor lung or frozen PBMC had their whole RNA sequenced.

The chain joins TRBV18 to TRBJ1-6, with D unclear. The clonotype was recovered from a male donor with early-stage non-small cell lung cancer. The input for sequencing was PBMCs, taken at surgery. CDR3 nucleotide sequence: TGTGCCAGCTCGTCAACCAATTCACCCCTCCACTTT. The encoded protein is CASSSTNSPLHF.